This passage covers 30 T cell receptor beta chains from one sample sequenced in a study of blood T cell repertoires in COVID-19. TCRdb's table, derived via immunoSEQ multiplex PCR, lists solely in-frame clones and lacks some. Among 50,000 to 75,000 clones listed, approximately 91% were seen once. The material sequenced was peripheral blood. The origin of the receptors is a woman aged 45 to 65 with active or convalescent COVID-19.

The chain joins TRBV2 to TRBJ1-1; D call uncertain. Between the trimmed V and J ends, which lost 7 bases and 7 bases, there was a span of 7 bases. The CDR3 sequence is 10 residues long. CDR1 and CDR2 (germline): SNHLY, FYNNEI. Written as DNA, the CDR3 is TGTGCCAGCATGGGCATTGAAGCTTTCTTT. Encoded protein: CASMGIEAFF.

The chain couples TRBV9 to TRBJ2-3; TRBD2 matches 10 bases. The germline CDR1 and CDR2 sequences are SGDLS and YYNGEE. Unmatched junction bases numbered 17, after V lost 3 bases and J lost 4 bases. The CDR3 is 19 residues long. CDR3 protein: CASSARRGLAGARSDTQYF. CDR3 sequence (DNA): TGTGCCAGCAGCGCCCGTAGGGGGCTAGCGGGAGCCAGATCAGATACGCAGTATTTT.

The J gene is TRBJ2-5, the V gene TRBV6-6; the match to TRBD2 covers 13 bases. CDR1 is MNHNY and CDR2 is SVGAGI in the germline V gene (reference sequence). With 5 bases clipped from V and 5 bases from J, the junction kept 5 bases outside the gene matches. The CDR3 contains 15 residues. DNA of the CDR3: TGTGCCAGCAGTAAGGGACTAGCGGGATTTGAGACCCAGTACTTC. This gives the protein CASSKGLAGFETQYF.

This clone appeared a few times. The CDR3 nucleotides are TGCAGTGCTAGTGGAGCGGGGTACGGCTATGGCTACACCTTC. It is translated as CSASGAGYGYGYTF. This chain uses TRBV20-1 with TRBJ1-2; D is unresolved. Germline V gene data show CDR1 as DFQATT and CDR2 as SNEGSKA (reference sequence). The CDR3 is 14 amino acids. The V gene lost 3 bases and the J gene lost 4 bases, with 15 bases spanning the gap.

In DNA, the CDR3 is TGTGCCAGCAGCGCCATGACAGCGAACACTGAAGCTTTCTTT. Translating gives CASSAMTANTEAFF. The genes are TRBV9 and TRBJ1-1; TRBD1 is a possible D gene (5 bases). V was cut by 3 bases and J by 1 base, with 10 bases left in between. Germline CDR1 reads SGDLS; CDR2 reads YYNGEE. The CDR3 length is 14 residues.

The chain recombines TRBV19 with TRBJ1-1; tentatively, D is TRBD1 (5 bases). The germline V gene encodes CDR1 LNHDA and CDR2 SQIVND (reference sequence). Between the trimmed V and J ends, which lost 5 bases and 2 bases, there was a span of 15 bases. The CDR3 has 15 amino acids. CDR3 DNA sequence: TGTGCCAGTAGTTTGCGACCGGGACTCAACACTGAAGCTTTCTTT. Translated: CASSLRPGLNTEAFF.

CDR3 protein: CASSLHGTGLVPQHF. CDR3 bases: TGTGCCAGCAGCTTACATGGGACAGGTTTGGTGCCCCAGCATTTT. V usage is TRBV7-2 and J usage is TRBJ1-5; TRBD1 agrees at 8 bases. This CDR3 has 15 residues. The V segment lost 2 bases and the J segment 9 bases; nucleotides outside the gene matches: 9. Per germline, CDR1 SGHTA and CDR2 FQGNSA.

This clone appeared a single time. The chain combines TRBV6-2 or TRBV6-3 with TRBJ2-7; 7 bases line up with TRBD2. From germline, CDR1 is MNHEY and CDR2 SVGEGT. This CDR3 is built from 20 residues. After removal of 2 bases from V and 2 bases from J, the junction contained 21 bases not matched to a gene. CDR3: CASSYTGIWAGEPTPYEQYF. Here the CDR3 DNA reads TGTGCCAGCAGTTACACGGGGATCTGGGCGGGAGAGCCGACCCCCTACGAGCAGTACTTC.

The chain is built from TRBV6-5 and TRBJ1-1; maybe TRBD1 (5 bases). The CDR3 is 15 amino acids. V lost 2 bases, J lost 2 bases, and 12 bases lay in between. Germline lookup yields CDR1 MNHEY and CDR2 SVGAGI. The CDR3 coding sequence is TGTGCCAGCAGTTACGTCGGAGGGGTAAACACTGAAGCTTTCTTT. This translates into CASSYVGGVNTEAFF.

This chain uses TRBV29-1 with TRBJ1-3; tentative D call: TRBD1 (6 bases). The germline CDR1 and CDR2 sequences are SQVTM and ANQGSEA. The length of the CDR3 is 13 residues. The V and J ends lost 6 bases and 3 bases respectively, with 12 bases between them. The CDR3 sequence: CSVTGLSGNTIYF. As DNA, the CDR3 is TGCAGCGTAACAGGGCTGAGTGGAAACACCATATATTTT.

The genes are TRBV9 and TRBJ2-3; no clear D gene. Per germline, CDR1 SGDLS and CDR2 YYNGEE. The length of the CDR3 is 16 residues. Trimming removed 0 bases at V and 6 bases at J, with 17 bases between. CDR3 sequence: CASSVGGGLLMDTQYF. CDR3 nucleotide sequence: TGTGCCAGCAGCGTAGGTGGCGGCCTACTAATGGATACGCAGTATTTT. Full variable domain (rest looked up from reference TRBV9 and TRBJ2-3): DSGVTQTPKHLITATGQRVTLRCSPRSGDLSVYWYQQSLDQGLQFLIQYYNGEERAKGNILERFSAQQFPDLHSELNLSSLELGDSALYFCASSVGGGLLMDTQYFGPGTRLTVL.

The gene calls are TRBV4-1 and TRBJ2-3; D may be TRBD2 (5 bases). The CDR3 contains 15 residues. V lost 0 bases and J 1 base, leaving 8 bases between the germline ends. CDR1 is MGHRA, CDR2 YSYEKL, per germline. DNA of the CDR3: TGCGCCAGCAGCCAAGAACTAGTTGGCACAGATACGCAGTATTTT. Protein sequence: CASSQELVGTDTQYF.

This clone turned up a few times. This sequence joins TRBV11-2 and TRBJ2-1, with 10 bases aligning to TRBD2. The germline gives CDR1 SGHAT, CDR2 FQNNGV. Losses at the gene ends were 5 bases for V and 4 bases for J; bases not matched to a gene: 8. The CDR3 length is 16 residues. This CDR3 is CASSEAGGPLYNEQFF. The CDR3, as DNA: TGTGCCAGCAGCGAAGCGGGAGGGCCGTTATACAATGAGCAGTTCTTC.

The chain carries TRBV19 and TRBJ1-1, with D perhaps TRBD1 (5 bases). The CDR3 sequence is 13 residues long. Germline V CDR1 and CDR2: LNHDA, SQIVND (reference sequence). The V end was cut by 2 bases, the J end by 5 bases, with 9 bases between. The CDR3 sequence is CASSIPGWTEAFF. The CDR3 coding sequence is TGTGCCAGTAGTATACCAGGGTGGACTGAAGCTTTCTTT.

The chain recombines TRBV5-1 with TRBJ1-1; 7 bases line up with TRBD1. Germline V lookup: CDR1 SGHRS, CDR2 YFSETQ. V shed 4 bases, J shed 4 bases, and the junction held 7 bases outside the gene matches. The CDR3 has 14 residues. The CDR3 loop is CASSVTTGFTEAFF. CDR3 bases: TGCGCCAGCAGCGTAACGACAGGGTTCACTGAAGCTTTCTTT.

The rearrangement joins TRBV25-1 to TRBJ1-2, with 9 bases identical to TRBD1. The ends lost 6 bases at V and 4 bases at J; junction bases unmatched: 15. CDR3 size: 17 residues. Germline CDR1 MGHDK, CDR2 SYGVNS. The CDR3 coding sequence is TGTGCCAGCAGCGTCTCCGGGACAGGGCCCCTAAGCTATGGCTACACCTTC. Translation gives CASSVSGTGPLSYGYTF.

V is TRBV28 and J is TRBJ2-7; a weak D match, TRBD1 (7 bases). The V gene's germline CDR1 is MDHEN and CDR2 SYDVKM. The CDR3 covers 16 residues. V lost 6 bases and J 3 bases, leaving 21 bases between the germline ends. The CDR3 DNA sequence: TGTGCCAGCAGCCAAATGGGGCAGGGGGGAAACTACGAGCAGTACTTC. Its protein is CASSQMGQGGNYEQYF.

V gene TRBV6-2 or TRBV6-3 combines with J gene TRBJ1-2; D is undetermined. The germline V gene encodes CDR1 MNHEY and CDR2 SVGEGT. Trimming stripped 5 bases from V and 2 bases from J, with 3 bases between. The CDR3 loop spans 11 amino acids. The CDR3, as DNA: TGTGCCAGCAGTCAAAACTATGGCTACACCTTC. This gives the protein CASSQNYGYTF.

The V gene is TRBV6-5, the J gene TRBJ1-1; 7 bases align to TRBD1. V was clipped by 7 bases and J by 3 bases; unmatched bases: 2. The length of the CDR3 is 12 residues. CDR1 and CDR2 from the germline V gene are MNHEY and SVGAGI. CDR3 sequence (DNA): TGTGCCAGCATAAGGGGGCACACTGAAGCTTTCTTT. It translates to CASIRGHTEAFF.

CDR3 bases: TGTGCCAGCAGTTTTGAGGGATATCAGCCCCAGCATTTT. Translating gives CASSFEGYQPQHF. The rearrangement joins TRBV9 to TRBJ1-5, with unresolved D. This CDR3 spans 13 amino acids. Germline V gene data show CDR1 as SGDLS and CDR2 as YYNGEE. V was trimmed by 5 bases and J by 5 bases, leaving 11 bases between them.

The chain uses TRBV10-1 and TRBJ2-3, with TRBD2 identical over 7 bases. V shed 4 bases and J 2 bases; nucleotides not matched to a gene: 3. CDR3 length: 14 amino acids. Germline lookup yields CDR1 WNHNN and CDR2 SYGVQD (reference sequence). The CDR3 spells CASSGGLLTDTQYF. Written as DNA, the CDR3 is TGCGCCAGCAGTGGGGGACTACTCACAGATACGCAGTATTTT.

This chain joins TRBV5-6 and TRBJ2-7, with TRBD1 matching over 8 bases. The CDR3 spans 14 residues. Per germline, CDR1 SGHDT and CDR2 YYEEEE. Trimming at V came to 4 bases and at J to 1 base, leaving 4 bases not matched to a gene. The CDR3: CASSPGTGSYEQYF. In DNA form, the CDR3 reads TGTGCCAGCAGCCCCGGGACAGGTTCCTACGAGCAGTACTTC.

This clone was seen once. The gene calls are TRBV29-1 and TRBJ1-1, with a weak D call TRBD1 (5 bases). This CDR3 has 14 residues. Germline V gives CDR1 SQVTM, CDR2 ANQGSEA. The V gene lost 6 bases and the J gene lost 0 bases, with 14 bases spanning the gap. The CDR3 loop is CSVGVGGVNTEAFF. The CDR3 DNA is TGCAGCGTAGGGGTGGGGGGAGTGAACACTGAAGCTTTCTTT.

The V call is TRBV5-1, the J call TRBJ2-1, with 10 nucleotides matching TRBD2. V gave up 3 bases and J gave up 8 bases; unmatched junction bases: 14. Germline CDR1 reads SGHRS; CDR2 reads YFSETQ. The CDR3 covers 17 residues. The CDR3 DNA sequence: TGCGCCAGCAGCTCTGATCCTAGCGGGAGATTGTTGGATGAGCAGTTCTTC. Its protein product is CASSSDPSGRLLDEQFF. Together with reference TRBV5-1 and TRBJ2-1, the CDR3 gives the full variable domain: KAGVTQTPRYLIKTRGQQVTLSCSPISGHRSVSWYQQTPGQGLQFLFEYFSETQRNKGNFPGRFSGRQFSNSRSEMNVSTLELGDSALYLCASSSDPSGRLLDEQFFGPGTRLTVL.

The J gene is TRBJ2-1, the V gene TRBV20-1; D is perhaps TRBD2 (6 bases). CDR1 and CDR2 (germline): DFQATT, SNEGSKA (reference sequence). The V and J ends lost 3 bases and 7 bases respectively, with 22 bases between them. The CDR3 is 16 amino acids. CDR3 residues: CSASLPTSTSPNEQFF. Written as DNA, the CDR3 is TGCAGTGCTAGTCTCCCTACTAGCACCTCTCCGAATGAGCAGTTCTTC.

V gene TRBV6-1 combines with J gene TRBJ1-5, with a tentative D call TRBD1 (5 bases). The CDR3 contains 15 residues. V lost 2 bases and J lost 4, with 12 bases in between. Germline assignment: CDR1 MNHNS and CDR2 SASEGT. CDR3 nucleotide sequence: TGTGCCAGCAGTGAAAGTTTGACAGCAAATCAGCCCCAGCATTTT. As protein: CASSESLTANQPQHF.

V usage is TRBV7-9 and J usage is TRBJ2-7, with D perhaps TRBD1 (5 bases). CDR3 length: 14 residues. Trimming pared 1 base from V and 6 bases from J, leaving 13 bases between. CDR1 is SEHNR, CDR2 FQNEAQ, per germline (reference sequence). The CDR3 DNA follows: TGTGCCAGCAGCTTAGAACTGACAGCGAGCGAGCAGTACTTC. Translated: CASSLELTASEQYF.

The CDR3 coding sequence is TGCAGCGCCAGCAACAGGGAGATGAACACTGAAGCTTTCTTT. Encoded protein: CSASNREMNTEAFF. The chain combines TRBV29-1 with TRBJ1-1; possibly TRBD1 for D (6 bases). V gave up 7 bases and J gave up 0 bases, with 15 bases separating them. Germline V gene sequence: CDR1 SQVTM, CDR2 ANQGSEA. The CDR3 length is 14 residues.

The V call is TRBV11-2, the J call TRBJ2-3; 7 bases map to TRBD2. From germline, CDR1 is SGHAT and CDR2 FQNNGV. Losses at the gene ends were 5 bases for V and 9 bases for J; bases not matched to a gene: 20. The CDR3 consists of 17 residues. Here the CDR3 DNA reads TGTGCCAGCAGCACCCGTCGGACGGGAGGACCCACCCGAACGCAGTATTTT. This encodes CASSTRRTGGPTRTQYF.

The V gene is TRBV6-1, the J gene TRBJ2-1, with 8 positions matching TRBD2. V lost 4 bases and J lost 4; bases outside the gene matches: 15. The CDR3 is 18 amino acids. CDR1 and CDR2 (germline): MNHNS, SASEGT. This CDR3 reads CASSVGLAYNQGYNEQFF. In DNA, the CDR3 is TGTGCCAGCAGTGTAGGACTAGCCTACAACCAGGGGTACAATGAGCAGTTCTTC.